The rows below give T cell receptor beta chains drawn from one sample of a study of radiation and T cells in renal cell carcinoma. Using immunoSEQ multiplex PCR, the repertoire was profiled, and TCRdb retains in-frame clones only, with some absent. In the table there are 160,000 or so clones, 87% of which are singletons. Sequenced here: blood, sampled from a patient whose treatment included radiotherapy and nephrectomy. The receptors here all came from a woman between 45 and 65 years old with renal cell carcinoma. Both conserved end residues are part of each CDR3. Fields, in order: D gene, clone size, J gene, V gene, CDR3 protein, CDR3 DNA. D genes are given only for firm matches. Size tells how often a clone was seen (once, few, many) or the class of an expanded clone, and some rows leave it out.

d_gene: -
abundance: -
j_gene: TRBJ1-4
v_gene: TRBV5-4
CDR3aa: CASSFNGPGEKLFF
CDR3nt: TGTGCCAGCAGCTTCAACGGCCCCGGTGAAAAACTGTTTTTT

d_gene: -
abundance: -
j_gene: TRBJ1-6
v_gene: TRBV6-1
CDR3aa: CASSEPRAFSPLHF
CDR3nt: TGTGCCAGCAGTGAGCCAAGGGCGTTTTCACCCCTCCACTTT

d_gene: TRBD1
abundance: -
j_gene: TRBJ1-1
v_gene: TRBV6-5
CDR3aa: CASSYSTGFTEAFF
CDR3nt: TGTGCCAGCAGTTACTCGACAGGGTTCACTGAAGCTTTCTTT

d_gene: TRBD1
abundance: once
j_gene: TRBJ2-1
v_gene: TRBV19
CDR3aa: CASRPGQAYNEQFF
CDR3nt: TGTGCCAGTAGGCCGGGACAGGCATACAATGAGCAGTTCTTC

d_gene: -
abundance: -
j_gene: TRBJ2-2
v_gene: TRBV7-8
CDR3aa: CASSLVQSSGELFF
CDR3nt: TGTGCCAGCAGCTTAGTTCAGTCCTCCGGGGAGCTGTTTTTT

d_gene: -
abundance: -
j_gene: TRBJ1-3
v_gene: TRBV4-3
CDR3aa: CATGSLGNTIYF
CDR3nt: TGCGCCACCGGGTCCCTCGGAAACACCATATATTTT

d_gene: TRBD1
abundance: -
j_gene: TRBJ1-5
v_gene: TRBV30
CDR3aa: CAWRQGANQPQHF
CDR3nt: TGTGCCTGGCGACAGGGGGCAAATCAGCCCCAGCATTTT

d_gene: -
abundance: -
j_gene: TRBJ2-5
v_gene: TRBV11-2
CDR3aa: CASSLGGTRETQYF
CDR3nt: TGTGCCAGCAGCTTAGGCGGGACAAGAGAGACCCAGTACTTC

d_gene: -
abundance: -
j_gene: TRBJ2-3
v_gene: TRBV2
CDR3aa: CASSEARVDTQYF
CDR3nt: TGTGCCAGCAGTGAAGCGCGTGTGGATACGCAGTATTTT

d_gene: -
abundance: once
j_gene: TRBJ1-6
v_gene: TRBV5-1
CDR3aa: CASSRDGESYNSPLHF
CDR3nt: TGCGCCAGCAGCCGGGACGGGGAATCCTATAATTCACCCCTCCACTTT

d_gene: -
abundance: -
j_gene: TRBJ1-5
v_gene: TRBV6-6
CDR3aa: CASSYRQESGQPQHF
CDR3nt: TGTGCCAGCAGTTATCGACAGGAATCGGGGCAGCCCCAGCATTTT

d_gene: -
abundance: -
j_gene: TRBJ2-7
v_gene: TRBV19
CDR3aa: CATRAGYGWNEQYF
CDR3nt: TGTGCCACTAGGGCAGGGTACGGATGGAACGAGCAGTACTTC

d_gene: TRBD1
abundance: -
j_gene: TRBJ1-5
v_gene: TRBV6-5
CDR3aa: CASSQGTGINQPQHF
CDR3nt: TGTGCCAGCAGTCAGGGGACAGGCATCAATCAGCCCCAGCATTTT

d_gene: -
abundance: -
j_gene: TRBJ2-3
v_gene: TRBV6-1
CDR3aa: CASSDPLGDPLGDTQYF
CDR3nt: TGTGCCAGCAGTGACCCATTGGGGGACCCACTTGGTGATACGCAGTATTTT

d_gene: TRBD1
abundance: -
j_gene: TRBJ2-7
v_gene: TRBV9
CDR3aa: CASSRTGTTYEQYF
CDR3nt: TGTGCCAGCAGCAGGACAGGGACGACCTACGAGCAGTACTTC

d_gene: TRBD1
abundance: -
j_gene: TRBJ1-2
v_gene: TRBV4-1
CDR3aa: CASSPRPGTGISYGYTF
CDR3nt: TGCGCCAGCAGCCCCCGTCCCGGGACAGGGATAAGCTATGGCTACACCTTC

d_gene: TRBD1
abundance: -
j_gene: TRBJ1-4
v_gene: TRBV19
CDR3aa: CASSDTGAANEKLFF
CDR3nt: TGTGCCAGTAGTGACACAGGGGCCGCTAATGAAAAACTGTTTTTT

d_gene: -
abundance: -
j_gene: TRBJ2-5
v_gene: TRBV18
CDR3aa: CASSPELIETQYF
CDR3nt: TGTGCCAGCTCACCCGAGTTAATAGAGACCCAGTACTTC

d_gene: -
abundance: -
j_gene: TRBJ2-7
v_gene: TRBV14
CDR3aa: CASSQGTYEQYF
CDR3nt: TGTGCCAGCAGCCAAGGGACCTACGAGCAGTACTTC

d_gene: TRBD2
abundance: -
j_gene: TRBJ2-3
v_gene: TRBV19
CDR3aa: CASKSLRGGRGTDTQYF
CDR3nt: TGTGCCAGTAAATCATTGCGGGGGGGCCGGGGCACAGATACGCAGTATTTT

d_gene: -
abundance: -
j_gene: TRBJ1-2
v_gene: TRBV29-1
CDR3aa: CSVRTEVNYGYTF
CDR3nt: TGCAGCGTGAGGACGGAAGTGAACTATGGCTACACCTTC

d_gene: -
abundance: -
j_gene: TRBJ1-3
v_gene: TRBV9
CDR3aa: CASTPAGSPGSGNTIYF
CDR3nt: TGTGCCAGCACCCCGGCGGGGTCCCCGGGCTCTGGAAACACCATATATTTT